Listed here is a single TCR beta chain. The sample holds one count of this clone. Its binding antigen is unknown. Base qualities are not provided; no much larger clone lies one nucleotide away. For TCR beta library preparation, approximately 2 micrograms of genomic DNA was extracted from cryopreserved PBMCs. High-throughput TCR beta sequencing was performed on longitudinal blood samples from CLL patients receiving ibrutinib monotherapy. Patients were enrolled in a phase 2 open-label single-center ibrutinib monotherapy trial. This entry is derived from a study of cytotoxic CD8 clonotypes in ibrutinib-treated CLL (dated by TCRdb to about 2021). At the level of the whole study: The cohort included around 15 treatment-naive and ten to twelve relapsed/refractory patients; approximately 17 were IGHV unmutated. Responses were partial in some 24 patients and complete in 2; after median around 65 months follow-up, some 15 stayed in remission and approximately twelve progressed. Response samples were obtained after a median of around 11 months of treatment, with a range of about 6 to 36 months. On average, each sample yielded 255,043 productive templates and roughly 95,000 productive rearrangements. Longitudinal samples were available for about 30% of the 86 trial participants. Cryopreserved peripheral blood mononuclear cells were collected before treatment, at response, and at either disease progression or sustained remission. Every remission and progressive disease sample was obtained while ibrutinib was still being received by the patients.

The CDR3 starts with the cysteine, ends with the phenylalanine, and has 15 residues. Only the CDR3 portion is preserved as DNA: 45 bases, with reading frame beginning at the first base. The germline ends are 11 bases apart after V is trimmed by 2 bases and J by 0 bases. The germline V gene yields SGHTA for CDR1 and FQGNSA for CDR2. A MiSeq instrument was used for deep resolution sequencing, which targeted depths ranging from 1 in 1 million up to 1 in 200,000 T cells, with coverage averaging 10x for each clonotype. The immunoSEQ hsTCRB Kit was used to generate the TCR beta libraries. The authors' pipeline ran thus. The data were analyzed with ImmunoSEQ Analyzer and ImmunoSEQ Data Assistant, and V, D and J gene assignments followed IMGT definitions. Clonality, which ranges from 0 to 1, was calculated by subtracting the normalized Shannon entropy of productive rearrangement frequencies from one. Only overrepresented clonotypes making up at least 0.05% of the repertoire of each patient were included in the public clonotype analysis. About a dozen age-matched healthy donor repertoires from immuneACCESS served as clonality controls. TCRdb limited this immuneACCESS table to in-frame rearrangements with V and J called. A share of clones is missing; checked studies link under half to unresolved V genes, and the rest is unexplained. V and J calls and clone size come straight from that table; D and trimming were deduced from the DNA. A total of roughly 330,000 clones appear in this sample, 67% of them only once. The ten largest clones take up roughly 6% of the sample.

General findings and caveats noted by the study authors: Lymph node repertoires were not examined, and the timing of sampling was not matched between patients in sustained remission and those whose disease progressed. Public clonotypes were rare and either shrank or stayed stable during treatment, and the rise in clonality at ibrutinib response reflected expansion of private clonotypes. At baseline, clonality was higher than in age-matched healthy donors and showed a strong correlation with circulating CD8+ T-cell counts. An increase in clonality was observed at ibrutinib response, with clonality remaining stable during sustained remission and falling back toward baseline at progression.

This specimen consisted of PBMCs, obtained after 36 months of ibrutinib treatment. The TCR originated in a human donor with chronic lymphocytic leukemia. The V and J segments used are TRBV7-2 and TRBJ2-7, with the D gene too uncertain to name. The bases read TGTGCCAGCAGCTTACTCTTCAGGAGCTCCTACGAGCAGTACTTC. This gives the protein CASSLLFRSSYEQYF.